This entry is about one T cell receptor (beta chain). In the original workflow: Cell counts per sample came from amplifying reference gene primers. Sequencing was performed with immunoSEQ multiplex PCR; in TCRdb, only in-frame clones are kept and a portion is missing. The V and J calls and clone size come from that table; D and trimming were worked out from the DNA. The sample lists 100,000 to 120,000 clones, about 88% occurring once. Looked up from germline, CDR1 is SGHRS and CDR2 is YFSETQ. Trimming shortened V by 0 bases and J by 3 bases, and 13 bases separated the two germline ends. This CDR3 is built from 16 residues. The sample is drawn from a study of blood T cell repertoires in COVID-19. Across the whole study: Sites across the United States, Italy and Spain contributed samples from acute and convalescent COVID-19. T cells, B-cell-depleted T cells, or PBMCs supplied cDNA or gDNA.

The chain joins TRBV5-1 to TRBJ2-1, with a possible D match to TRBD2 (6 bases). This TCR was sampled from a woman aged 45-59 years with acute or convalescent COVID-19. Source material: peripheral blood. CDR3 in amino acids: CASSLGSTSSYNEQFF. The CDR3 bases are TGCGCCAGCAGCTTGGGGAGTACTAGCAGCTACAATGAGCAGTTCTTC.